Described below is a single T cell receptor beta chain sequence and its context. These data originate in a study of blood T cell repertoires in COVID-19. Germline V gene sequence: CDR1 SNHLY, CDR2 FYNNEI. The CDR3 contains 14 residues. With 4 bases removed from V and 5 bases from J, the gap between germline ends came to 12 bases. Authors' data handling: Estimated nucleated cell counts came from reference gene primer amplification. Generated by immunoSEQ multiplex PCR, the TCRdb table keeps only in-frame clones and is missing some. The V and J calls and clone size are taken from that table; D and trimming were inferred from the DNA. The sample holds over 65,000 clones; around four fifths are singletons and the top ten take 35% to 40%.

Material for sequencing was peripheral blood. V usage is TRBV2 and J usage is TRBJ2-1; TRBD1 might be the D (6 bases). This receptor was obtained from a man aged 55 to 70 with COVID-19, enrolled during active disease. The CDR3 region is CASSGTGIHNEQFF. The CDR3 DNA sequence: TGTGCCAGCAGTGGTACAGGGATCCACAATGAGCAGTTCTTC.